This T cell receptor beta chain was captured in a study of blood T cell repertoires in COVID-19. J gave up 0 bases and V 5 bases, and 16 bases lay outside the gene matches. Germline CDR1 reads PRHDT; CDR2 reads FYEKMQ (reference sequence). The CDR3 covers 21 residues. The repertoire was sequenced with immunoSEQ multiplex PCR; TCRdb's copy has only in-frame clones and lacks some. Of under 550,000 clones listed, roughly 90% were seen once; the top ten hold roughly 0.78%. V and J are TRBV13 and TRBJ2-1, with TRBD2 identical over 13 bases. The sequenced sample consisted of peripheral blood. This sequence originates from a man between 18 and 35 years old with COVID-19, enrolled during active disease. CDR3 DNA: TGTGCCAGCAGCCGCGGCTCACTAGCGGGAGGGACCCTGAGCTCCTACAATGAGCAGTTCTTC. Its translation is CASSRGSLAGGTLSSYNEQFF. The whole variable domain, remainder taken from reference TRBV13 and TRBJ2-1, is AAGVIQSPRHLIKEKRETATLKCYPIPRHDTVYWYQQGPGQDPQFLISFYEKMQSDKGSIPDRFSAQQFSDYHSELNMSSLELGDSALYFCASSRGSLAGGTLSSYNEQFFGPGTRLTVL.